The 11 T cell receptor beta chains reported below all come from one sample, sequenced in a study of beta chain features in type 1 diabetes. The authors reverse transcribed all of the isolated RNA, so sequencing captured expressed TCRB transcripts. Sequencing was performed with immunoSEQ multiplex PCR; in TCRdb, only in-frame clones are kept and a portion is missing. The top ten clones hold about 0.045% of a sample with 350,000 or so clones, roughly a fifth of them seen once. The sample taken for sequencing was naive CD4+ T cells from blood. Receptors were obtained from a young woman in good health.

The chain carries TRBV7-2 and TRBJ2-1, with 10 positions matching TRBD1. This CDR3 spans 16 amino acids. Germline CDR1 reads SGHTA; CDR2 reads FQGNSA. J lost 4 bases, V lost 5 bases, and 8 bases had no gene match. The chain's CDR3 is CASSPWDRGSYNEQFF. As DNA, the CDR3 is TGTGCCAGCAGCCCCTGGGACAGGGGCTCTTACAATGAGCAGTTCTTC.

The rearrangement links TRBV9 to TRBJ1-6; D possibly corresponds to TRBD1 (6 bases). Germline CDR1 and CDR2: SGDLS and YYNGEE. V was clipped by 3 bases and J by 10 bases, with 17 bases between them. The CDR3 is 15 amino acids. The CDR3 bases are TGTGCCAGCAGCGGCGGCCAGGGAGGGGGGTCACCCCTCCACTTT. It yields the protein CASSGGQGGGSPLHF.

The chain has TRBV7-3 and TRBJ2-3, with 13 bases matching TRBD2. Looked up from germline, CDR1 is SGHTA and CDR2 is FQGTGA. V gave up 2 bases and J gave up 3 bases; unmatched junction bases: 5. The CDR3 length is 17 residues. DNA for the CDR3: TGTGCCAGCAGCTTATCCCGACTAGCGGGGGGTACAGATACGCAGTATTTT. As protein: CASSLSRLAGGTDTQYF.

CDR3 nucleotide sequence: TGTGCCAGCAGTGAAACCGGGGTTACTAATGAGCAGTTCTTC. It translates to CASSETGVTNEQFF. The rearrangement links TRBV2 to TRBJ2-1, with D tentatively TRBD2 (5 bases). Trimming took 2 bases from V and 7 from J, leaving 12 bases between them. CDR3 length: 14 residues. Germline CDR1 is SNHLY and CDR2 is FYNNEI.

This clone showed up just a few times. This sequence joins TRBV7-8 and TRBJ2-1; the match to TRBD1 covers 7 bases. With V trimmed by 4 bases and J by 9 bases, 9 bases remained unmatched. CDR1 and CDR2 (germline): SGHVS, FQNEAQ. This CDR3 has 14 amino acids. The chain's CDR3 is CASSSDRAQGEQFF. The CDR3 DNA follows: TGTGCCAGCAGCTCTGACAGGGCTCAGGGTGAGCAGTTCTTC. Filled out from reference TRBV7-8 and TRBJ2-1, the complete variable domain reads GAGVSQSPRYKVAKRGQDVALRCDPISGHVSLFWYQQALGQGPEFLTYFQNEAQLDKSGLPSDRFFAERPEGSVSTLKIQRTQQEDSAVYLCASSSDRAQGEQFFGPGTRLTVL.

The chain is built from TRBV9 and TRBJ2-3, with 9 bases aligning to TRBD2. Germline values: CDR1 SGDLS, CDR2 YYNGEE. V was clipped by 4 bases and J by 1 base; unmatched bases: 7. The CDR3 runs 16 residues. This CDR3 reads CASSPPASGGTDTQYF. CDR3 DNA: TGTGCCAGCAGCCCCCCCGCTAGCGGGGGCACAGATACGCAGTATTTT.

This chain uses TRBV18 with TRBJ2-1, with TRBD2 identical over 15 bases. This CDR3 has 15 amino acids. Germline V gene lookup returns CDR1 KGHSH and CDR2 LQKENI. V lost 2 bases, J lost 9 bases, and 2 bases stayed unmatched. CDR3 region: CASSPGLAGGGEQFF. The CDR3 DNA sequence: TGTGCCAGCTCACCAGGACTAGCGGGAGGGGGTGAGCAGTTCTTC.

This chain joins TRBV4-1 and TRBJ2-5, with D perhaps TRBD2 (5 bases). There are 15 residues in the CDR3. In germline, CDR1 is MGHRA, CDR2 YSYEKL. Trimming shortened V by 1 base and J by 5 bases, and 14 bases separated the two germline ends. Here the CDR3 reads CASSQGGLGAETQYF. The CDR3 bases are TGCGCCAGCAGCCAAGGAGGGCTAGGAGCCGAGACCCAGTACTTC.

This clone turned up a few times. The CDR3 bases are TGCAGTGCTCCTTTCACCGGGGAGCTGTTTTTT. The encoded protein is CSAPFTGELFF. The chain uses TRBV20-1 and TRBJ2-2; D gene ambiguous. The CDR3 has 11 residues. The V end lost 5 bases, the J end lost 4 bases, and 5 bases lay between the germline ends. CDR1 DFQATT and CDR2 SNEGSKA come from the germline V gene (reference sequence).

This chain uses TRBV21-1 with TRBJ2-3; the table's D call TRBD1 went unverified against the DNA. TRBV21-1 is annotated as a pseudogene. CDR3 length equals 18 residues. CDR3 coding DNA: TGTGCCAGCAGCAAAGAAATAACGGCAGGGGGGTTGGGGGATACGCAGTATTTT. Translation: CASSKEITAGGLGDTQYF.

This clone was seen only a few times. CDR3 nucleotide sequence: TGTGCCTGGAGTAGAAACAAGAACACTGAAGCTTTCTTT. Its translation: CAWSRNKNTEAFF. The chain couples TRBV30 to TRBJ1-1, with D unclear. CDR1 GTSNPN and CDR2 SVGIG come from the germline V gene (reference sequence). V was shortened by 2 bases and J by 1 base, with 8 bases between the two germline ends. This CDR3 has 13 residues.